Detailed here is one T cell receptor beta chain. TCRdb keeps only in-frame clones here, not all; method: immunoSEQ multiplex PCR. The sample shows some 300,000 clones, about 77% of them seen only once. The data were taken from a study of cytotoxic CD8 clonotypes in ibrutinib-treated CLL. The origin of this receptor is a human donor with chronic lymphocytic leukemia. Sequenced material: PBMCs, taken before ibrutinib treatment.

This chain's CDR3 is CASSIVSGYEQYF. As DNA, the CDR3 is TGTGCCAGTAGTATTGTTAGCGGTTACGAGCAGTACTTC. V is TRBV19 and J is TRBJ2-7, with TRBD2 as a possible D gene (6 bases). Germline V gene lookup returns CDR1 LNHDA and CDR2 SQIVND (reference sequence). There are 13 residues in the CDR3. V shed 3 bases and J shed 4 bases, with 10 bases lying between them.